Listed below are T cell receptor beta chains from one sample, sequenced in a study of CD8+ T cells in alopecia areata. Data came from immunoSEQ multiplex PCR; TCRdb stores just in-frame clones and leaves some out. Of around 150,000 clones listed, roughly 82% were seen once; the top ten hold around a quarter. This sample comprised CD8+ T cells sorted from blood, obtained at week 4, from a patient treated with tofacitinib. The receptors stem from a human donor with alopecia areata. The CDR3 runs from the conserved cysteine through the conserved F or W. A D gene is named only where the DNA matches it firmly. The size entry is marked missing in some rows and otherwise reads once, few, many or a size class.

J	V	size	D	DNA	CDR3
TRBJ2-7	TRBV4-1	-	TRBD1	TGCGCCAGCAGCCATGAGGACAGGGGCCACGAGCAGTACTTC	CASSHEDRGHEQYF
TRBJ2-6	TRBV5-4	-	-	TGTGCCAGCAGCTCCCCGGGGGCCAACGTCCTGACTTTC	CASSSPGANVLTF
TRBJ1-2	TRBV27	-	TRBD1	TGTGCCAGCAGTTTATCGATACAGGGGAACTATGGCTACACCTTC	CASSLSIQGNYGYTF
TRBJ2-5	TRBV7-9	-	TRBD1	TGTGCCAGCAGCTCACGGACAGGGAGACAAGAGACCCAGTACTTC	CASSSRTGRQETQYF
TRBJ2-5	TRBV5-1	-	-	TGCGCCAGCAGCTTGGATCCAGAGAAGACCCAGTACTTC	CASSLDPEKTQYF
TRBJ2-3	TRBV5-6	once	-	TGTGCCAGCAGCTTTCCCAGGGAGGGCACAGATACGCAGTATTTT	CASSFPREGTDTQYF
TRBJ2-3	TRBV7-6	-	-	TGTGCCAGCAGCTCTTTCAGGGGTGTCGACACAGATACGCAGTATTTT	CASSSFRGVDTDTQYF
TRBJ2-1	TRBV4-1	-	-	TGCGCCAGCAGCCAAGAGGACTCCTCCATATACAATGAGCAGTTCTTC	CASSQEDSSIYNEQFF
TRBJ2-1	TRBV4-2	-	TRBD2	TGTGCCAGCAGCCAAGGCGGGGGGAATGAGCAGTTCTTC	CASSQGGGNEQFF
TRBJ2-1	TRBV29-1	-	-	TGCAGCGTGGTCGACACCTACTACAATGAGCAGTTCTTC	CSVVDTYYNEQFF
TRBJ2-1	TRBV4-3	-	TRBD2	TGCGCCAGCAGCCAAGAGGCCGGGACTAGCGGGGTCAATGAGCAGTTCTTC	CASSQEAGTSGVNEQFF
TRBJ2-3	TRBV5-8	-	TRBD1	TGTGCCAGCAGCACAGGACAGGGTACAGATACGCAGTATTTT	CASSTGQGTDTQYF
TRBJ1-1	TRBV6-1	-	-	TGTGCCAGCAGTGAAGCGCTGCCTCTGAACACTGAAGCTTTCTTT	CASSEALPLNTEAFF
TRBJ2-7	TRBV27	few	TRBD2	TGTGCCAGCAGTCCCCGGGGGGGGATAGCCTACGAGCAGTACTTC	CASSPRGGIAYEQYF
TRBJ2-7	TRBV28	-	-	TGTGCCAGCAGTTTACCCCCCGCCCCGTCCGAGCAGTACTTC	CASSLPPAPSEQYF
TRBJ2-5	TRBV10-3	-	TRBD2	TGTGCCATCAGTCACGGGACTAGTAGCCAAGAGACCCAGTACTTC	CAISHGTSSQETQYF
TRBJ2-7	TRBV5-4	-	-	TGTGCCAGCAGCCCCCTGGGACGGTTGAAGGACGAGCAGTACTTC	CASSPLGRLKDEQYF
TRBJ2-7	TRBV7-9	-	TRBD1	TGTGCCAGCAGCTTCCCGGGACAGGGGGCAGATTACGAGCAGTACTTC	CASSFPGQGADYEQYF
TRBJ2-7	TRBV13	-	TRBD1	TGTGCCAGCAGCTCCGGACAGGGATACTACGAGCAGTACTTC	CASSSGQGYYEQYF
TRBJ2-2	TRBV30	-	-	TGTGCCTGGAGTGGGTCGGGTACCGGGGAGCTGTTTTTT	CAWSGSGTGELFF
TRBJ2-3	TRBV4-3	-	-	TGCGCCAGCAGCCAAGATGACTTATCCCTCGGGGGCGGGCAGTATTTT	CASSQDDLSLGGGQYF
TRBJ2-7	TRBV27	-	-	TGTGCCAGCGGACGGTCAGGAAGCTCCTACGAGCAGTACTTC	CASGRSGSSYEQYF
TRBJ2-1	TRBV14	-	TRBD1	TGTGCCAGCAGCCAAGGCGCGGGACAGGGTTTGTCGGGCGAGCAGTTCTTC	CASSQGAGQGLSGEQFF